The T cell receptor beta chain under discussion was sequenced for a study of T cells in Graves' hyperthyroidism and ophthalmopathy. Study observations and caveats: Separation of ophthalmopathy from stable hyperthyroidism was achieved by a 13 V-J model.

What was amplified from RNA transcripts were TCR beta CDR3 regions. The study used the HTBI primer set for a first-round RT-PCR of the TCR CDR3. Using its own MiXCR run on the multiplex PCR reads, TCRdb lists one record per CDR3 protein. This sample carries hundreds of thousands of distinct CDR3 sequences, 14% of them seen once, and the ten largest clones take roughly 10%. Germline V lookup: CDR1 MNHEY, CDR2 SVGEGT. The CDR3 is 16 residues long. The V gene lost 1 base and the J gene lost 1 base, with 11 bases spanning the gap. This clonotype was counted many times. What it binds is unknown. Recently diagnosed hyperthyroidism of less than 2 months' duration affected patients aged 18 to 65.

The sample consisted of blood. The receptor was isolated from a woman between 18 and 29 years old with Graves' hyperthyroidism. The chain combines TRBV6-2 or TRBV6-3 with TRBJ2-1; tentative D call: TRBD2 (5 bases). The CDR3 DNA reads as TGTGCCAGCAGTTACTTCCCGGGGAGATCCTACAATGAGCAGTTCTTC. Translation gives CASSYFPGRSYNEQFF.